This T cell receptor beta chain was recovered during a study of beta chain features in type 1 diabetes. Broader study findings: Using cDNA template may skew counts toward highly expressing activated cells. For Type 1 diabetes patients, all four CD4+ subsets carried TCRB CDR3s that were moderately but significantly shorter.

Every bit of the isolated RNA underwent reverse transcription, so sequencing read expressed TCRB transcripts. Libraries were prepared by immunoSEQ multiplex PCR; TCRdb keeps only in-frame clonotypes and omits some of them. Seen here are roughly 500,000 clones, over 9.5% observed once, and the top ten hold over 0.035%. Germline values: CDR1 SEHNR, CDR2 FQNEAQ (reference sequence). This CDR3 is built from 14 residues. The V segment lost 3 bases and the J segment 4 bases; nucleotides outside the gene matches: 3. This clone was seen a handful of times. Its antigen is currently unknown. Material: naive CD4+ T cells from blood. The gene calls are TRBV7-9 and TRBJ2-3; 8 positions agree with TRBD1. The source of this sequence is a woman aged 18-29 years in good health. The CDR3 region is CASSFGQGSDTQYF. The DNA for the CDR3 is TGTGCCAGCAGCTTCGGACAGGGCTCAGATACGCAGTATTTT. The entire variable domain, with the rest obtained from reference TRBV7-9 and TRBJ2-3, is as follows: DTGVSQNPRHKITKRGQNVTFRCDPISEHNRLYWYRQTLGQGPEFLTYFQNEAQLEKSRLLSDRFSAERPKGSFSTLEIQRTEQGDSAMYLCASSFGQGSDTQYFGPGTRLTVL.